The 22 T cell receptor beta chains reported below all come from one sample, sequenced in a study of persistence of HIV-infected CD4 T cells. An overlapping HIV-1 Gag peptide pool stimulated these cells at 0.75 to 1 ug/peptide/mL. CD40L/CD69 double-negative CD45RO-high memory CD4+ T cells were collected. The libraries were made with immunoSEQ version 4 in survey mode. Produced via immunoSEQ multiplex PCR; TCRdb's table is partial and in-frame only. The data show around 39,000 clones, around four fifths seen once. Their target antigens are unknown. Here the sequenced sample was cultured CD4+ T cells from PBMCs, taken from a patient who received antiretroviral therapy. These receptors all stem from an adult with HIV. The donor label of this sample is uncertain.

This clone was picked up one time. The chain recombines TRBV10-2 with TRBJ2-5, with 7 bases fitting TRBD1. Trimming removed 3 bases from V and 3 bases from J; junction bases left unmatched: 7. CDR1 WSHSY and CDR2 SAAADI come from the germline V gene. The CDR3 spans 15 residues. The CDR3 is CASSDDGTAEETQYF. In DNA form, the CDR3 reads TGCGCCAGCAGTGATGATGGGACAGCCGAAGAGACCCAGTACTTC.

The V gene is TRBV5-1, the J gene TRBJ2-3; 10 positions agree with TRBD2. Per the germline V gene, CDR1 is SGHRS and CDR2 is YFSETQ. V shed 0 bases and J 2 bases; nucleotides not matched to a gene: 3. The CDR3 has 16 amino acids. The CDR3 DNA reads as TGCGCCAGCAGCTTGGATCTAGCGGGGGTCACAGATACGCAGTATTTT. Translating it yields CASSLDLAGVTDTQYF.

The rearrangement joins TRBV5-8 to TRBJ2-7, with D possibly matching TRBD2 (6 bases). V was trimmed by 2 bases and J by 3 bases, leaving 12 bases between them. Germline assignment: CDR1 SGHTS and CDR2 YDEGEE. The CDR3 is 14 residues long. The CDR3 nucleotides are TGTGCCAGCAGCTTCTCGATGGGGGGCTACGAGCAGTACGTC. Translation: CASSFSMGGYEQYV.

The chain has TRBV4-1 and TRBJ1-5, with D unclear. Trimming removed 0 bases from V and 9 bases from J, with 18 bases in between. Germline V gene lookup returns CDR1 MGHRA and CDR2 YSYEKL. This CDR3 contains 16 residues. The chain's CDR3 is CASSQDSRLTLGPQHF. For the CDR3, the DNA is TGCGCCAGCAGCCAAGATTCACGCCTTACCCTAGGGCCCCAGCATTTT.

The CDR3 reads CSAAGGAGYGYTF. The CDR3 coding sequence is TGCAGCGCAGCAGGCGGGGCTGGCTATGGCTACACCTTC. The rearrangement joins TRBV29-1 to TRBJ1-2, with D perhaps matching TRBD1 (5 bases). Deletions cut 7 bases from V and 4 bases from J, with 16 bases between. The CDR3 has 13 amino acids. CDR1 SQVTM and CDR2 ANQGSEA come from the germline V gene.

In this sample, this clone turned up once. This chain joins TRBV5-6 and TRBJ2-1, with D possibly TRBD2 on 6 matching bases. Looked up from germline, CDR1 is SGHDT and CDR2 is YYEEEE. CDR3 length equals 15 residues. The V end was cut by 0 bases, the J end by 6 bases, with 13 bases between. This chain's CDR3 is CASSLGAGTLNEQFF. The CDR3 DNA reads TGTGCCAGCAGCTTGGGGGCGGGGACCCTCAATGAGCAGTTCTTC.

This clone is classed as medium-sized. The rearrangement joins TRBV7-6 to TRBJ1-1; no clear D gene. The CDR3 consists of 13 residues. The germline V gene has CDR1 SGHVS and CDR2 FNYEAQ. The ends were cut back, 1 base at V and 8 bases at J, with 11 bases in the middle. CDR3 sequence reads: CASSLGPRVEAFF. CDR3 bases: TGTGCCAGCAGCTTAGGGCCCCGAGTCGAAGCTTTCTTT. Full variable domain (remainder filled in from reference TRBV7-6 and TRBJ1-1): GAGVSQSPRYKVTKRGQDVALRCDPISGHVSLYWYRQALGQGPEFLTYFNYEAQQDKSGLPNDRFSAERPEGSISTLTIQRTEQRDSAMYRCASSLGPRVEAFFGQGTRLTVV.

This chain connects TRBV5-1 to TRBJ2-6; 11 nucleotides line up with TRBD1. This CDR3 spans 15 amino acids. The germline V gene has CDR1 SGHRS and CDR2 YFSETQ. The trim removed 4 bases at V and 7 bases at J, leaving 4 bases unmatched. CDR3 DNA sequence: TGCGCCAGCAGCATGGACAGGGGGCGAGCCAACGTCCTGACTTTC. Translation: CASSMDRGRANVLTF.

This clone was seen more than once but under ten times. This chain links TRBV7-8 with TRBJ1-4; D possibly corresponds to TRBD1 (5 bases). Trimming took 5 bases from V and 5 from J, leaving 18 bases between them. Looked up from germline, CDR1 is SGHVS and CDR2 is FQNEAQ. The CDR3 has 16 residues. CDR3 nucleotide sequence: TGTGCCAGCAGCCTAGGGACGGGCGGGGGAAATGAAAAACTGTTTTTT. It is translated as CASSLGTGGGNEKLFF.

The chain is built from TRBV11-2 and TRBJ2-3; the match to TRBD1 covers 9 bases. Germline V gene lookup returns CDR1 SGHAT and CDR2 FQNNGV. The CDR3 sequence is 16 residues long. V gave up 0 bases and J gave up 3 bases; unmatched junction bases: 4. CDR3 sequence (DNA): TGTGCCAGCAGCTTAGATGGGACAGGGAGGACAGATACGCAGTATTTT. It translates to CASSLDGTGRTDTQYF.

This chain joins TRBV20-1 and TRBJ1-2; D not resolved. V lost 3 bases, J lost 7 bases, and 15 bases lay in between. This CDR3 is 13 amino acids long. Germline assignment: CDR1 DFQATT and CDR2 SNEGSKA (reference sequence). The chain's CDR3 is CSASMIRGGGYTF. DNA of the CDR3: TGCAGTGCTAGTATGATTCGAGGAGGTGGCTACACCTTC.

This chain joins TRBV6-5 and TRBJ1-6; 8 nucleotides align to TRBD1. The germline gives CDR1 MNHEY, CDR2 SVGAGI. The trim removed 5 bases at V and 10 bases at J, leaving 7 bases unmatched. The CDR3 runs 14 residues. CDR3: CASSPGQGYSPLHF. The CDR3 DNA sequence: TGTGCCAGCAGTCCCGGACAGGGTTACTCACCCCTCCACTTT.

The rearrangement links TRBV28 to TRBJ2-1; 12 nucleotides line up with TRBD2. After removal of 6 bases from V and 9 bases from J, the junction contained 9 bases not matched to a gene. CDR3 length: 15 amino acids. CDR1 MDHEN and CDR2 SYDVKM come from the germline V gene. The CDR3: CASSPSSGGASEQFF. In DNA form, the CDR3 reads TGTGCCAGCAGCCCATCTAGCGGGGGGGCCTCTGAGCAGTTCTTC.

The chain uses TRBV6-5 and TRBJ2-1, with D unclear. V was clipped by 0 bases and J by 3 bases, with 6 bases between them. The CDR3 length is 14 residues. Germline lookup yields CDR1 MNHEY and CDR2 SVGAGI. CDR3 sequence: CASSYSWDYNEQFF. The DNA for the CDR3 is TGTGCCAGCAGTTACTCGTGGGACTACAATGAGCAGTTCTTC.

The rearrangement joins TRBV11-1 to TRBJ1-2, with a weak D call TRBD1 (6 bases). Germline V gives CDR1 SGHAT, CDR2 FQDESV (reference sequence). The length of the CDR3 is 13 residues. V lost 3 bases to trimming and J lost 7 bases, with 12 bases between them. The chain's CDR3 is CASSLAGGRGYTF. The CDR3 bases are TGTGCCAGCAGCTTGGCTGGGGGCCGTGGCTACACCTTC.

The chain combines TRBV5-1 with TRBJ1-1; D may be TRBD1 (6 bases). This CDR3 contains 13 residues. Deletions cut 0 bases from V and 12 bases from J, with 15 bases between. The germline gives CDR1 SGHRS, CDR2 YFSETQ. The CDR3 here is CASSLEGGDAPFF. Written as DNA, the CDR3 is TGCGCCAGCAGCTTGGAGGGGGGCGACGCTCCTTTCTTT.

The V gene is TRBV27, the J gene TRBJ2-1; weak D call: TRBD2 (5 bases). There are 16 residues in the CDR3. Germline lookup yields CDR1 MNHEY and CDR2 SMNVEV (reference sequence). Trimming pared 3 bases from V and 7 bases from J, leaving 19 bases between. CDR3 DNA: TGTGCCAGCAGTTTCCTAGCCGATGGTCGAGGGAATGAGCAGTTCTTC. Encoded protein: CASSFLADGRGNEQFF.

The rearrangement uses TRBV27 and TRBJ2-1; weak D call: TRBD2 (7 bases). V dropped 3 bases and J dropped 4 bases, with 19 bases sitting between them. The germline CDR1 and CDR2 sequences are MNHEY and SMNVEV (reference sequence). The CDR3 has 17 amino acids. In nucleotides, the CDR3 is TGTGCCAGCAGTTTTGGGGGGGGGCGATCAGGGTACAATGAGCAGTTCTTC. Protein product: CASSFGGGRSGYNEQFF.

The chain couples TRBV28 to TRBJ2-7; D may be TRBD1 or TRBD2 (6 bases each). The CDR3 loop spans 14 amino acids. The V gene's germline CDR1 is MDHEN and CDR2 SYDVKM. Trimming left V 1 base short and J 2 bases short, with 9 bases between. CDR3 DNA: TGTGCCAGCAGTTTATCCGGGGGCCCCTACGAGCAGTACTTC. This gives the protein CASSLSGGPYEQYF.

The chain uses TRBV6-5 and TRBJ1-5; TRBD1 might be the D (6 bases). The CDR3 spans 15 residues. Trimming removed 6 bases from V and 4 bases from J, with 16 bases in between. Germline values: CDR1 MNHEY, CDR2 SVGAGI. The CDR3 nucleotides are TGTGCCAGCAGGGCGGGACAACTTTTAAATCAGCCCCAGCATTTT. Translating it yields CASRAGQLLNQPQHF.

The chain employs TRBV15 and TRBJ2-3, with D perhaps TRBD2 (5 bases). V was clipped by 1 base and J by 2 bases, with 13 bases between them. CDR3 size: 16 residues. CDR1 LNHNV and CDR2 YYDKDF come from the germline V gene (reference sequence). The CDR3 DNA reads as TGTGCCACCAGCAGAGCCCTGGCGGGTAACACAGATACGCAGTATTTT. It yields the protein CATSRALAGNTDTQYF.

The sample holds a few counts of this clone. The CDR3 loop reads CASSLGQVNTEAFF. The CDR3 DNA reads as TGTGCCAGCAGCTTGGGGCAGGTGAACACTGAAGCTTTCTTT. The chain combines TRBV5-4 with TRBJ1-1; D is unclear. CDR1 is SGHNT and CDR2 is YYREEE in the germline V gene (reference sequence). The CDR3 is made up of 14 amino acids. The V end lost 0 bases, the J end lost 0 bases, and 6 bases lay between the germline ends.